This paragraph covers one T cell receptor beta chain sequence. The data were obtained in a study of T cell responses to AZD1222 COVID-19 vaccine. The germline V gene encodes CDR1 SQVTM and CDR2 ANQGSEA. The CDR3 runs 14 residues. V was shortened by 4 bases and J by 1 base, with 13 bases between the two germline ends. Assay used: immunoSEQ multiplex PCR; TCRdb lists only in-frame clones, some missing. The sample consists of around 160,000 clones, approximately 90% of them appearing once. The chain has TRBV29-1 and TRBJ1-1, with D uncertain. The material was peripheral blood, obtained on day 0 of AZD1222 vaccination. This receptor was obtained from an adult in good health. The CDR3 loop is CSVGLSAGNTEAFF. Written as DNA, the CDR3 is TGCAGCGTTGGTCTTAGCGCCGGGAACACTGAAGCTTTCTTT.